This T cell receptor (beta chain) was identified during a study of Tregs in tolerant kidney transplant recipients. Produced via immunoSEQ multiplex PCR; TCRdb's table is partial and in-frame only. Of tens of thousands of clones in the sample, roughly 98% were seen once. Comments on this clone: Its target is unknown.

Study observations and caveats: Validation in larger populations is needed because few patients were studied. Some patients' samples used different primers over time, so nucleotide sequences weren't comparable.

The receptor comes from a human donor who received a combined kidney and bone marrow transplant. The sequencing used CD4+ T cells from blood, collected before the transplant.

Here the CDR3 reads CAQQPGPGGPTTDTQYF. The CDR3 coding sequence is TGTGCCCAGCAGCCGGGGCCTGGGGGCCCTACTACAGATACGCAGTATTTT. The chain couples TRBV2 to TRBJ2-3; D is possibly TRBD1 (6 bases). With 11 bases removed from V and 3 bases from J, the gap between germline ends came to 27 bases. This CDR3 spans 17 amino acids. Germline V lookup: CDR1 SNHLY, CDR2 FYNNEI.